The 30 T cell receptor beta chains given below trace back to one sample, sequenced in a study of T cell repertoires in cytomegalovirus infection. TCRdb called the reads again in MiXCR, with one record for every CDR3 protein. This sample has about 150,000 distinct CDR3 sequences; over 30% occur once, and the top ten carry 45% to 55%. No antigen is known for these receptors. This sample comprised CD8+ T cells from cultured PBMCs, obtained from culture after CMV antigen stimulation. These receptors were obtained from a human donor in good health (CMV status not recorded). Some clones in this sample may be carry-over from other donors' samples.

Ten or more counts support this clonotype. This CDR3 is CASSSGQSSGNTIYF. The CDR3 bases are TGTGCCAGCAGCTCAGGACAGAGCTCTGGAAACACCATATATTTT. The chain joins TRBV7-6 to TRBJ1-3; D perhaps matches TRBD1 (6 bases). CDR3 length: 15 amino acids. CDR1 is SGHVS and CDR2 is FNYEAQ in the germline V gene. Trimming removed 4 bases from V and 0 bases from J, with 10 bases in between.

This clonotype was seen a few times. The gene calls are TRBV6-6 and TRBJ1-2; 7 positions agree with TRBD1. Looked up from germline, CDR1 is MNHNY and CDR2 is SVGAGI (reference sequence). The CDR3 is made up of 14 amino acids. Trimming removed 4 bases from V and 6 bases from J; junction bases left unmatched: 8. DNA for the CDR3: TGTGCCAGCAGTTCACTGGACAGGCGTGATGGCTACACCTTC. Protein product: CASSSLDRRDGYTF.

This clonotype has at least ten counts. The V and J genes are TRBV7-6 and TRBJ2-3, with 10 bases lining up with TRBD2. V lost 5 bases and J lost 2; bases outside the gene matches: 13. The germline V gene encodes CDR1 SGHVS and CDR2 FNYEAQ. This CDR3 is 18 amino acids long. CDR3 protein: CASSTPTSGREPTDTQYF. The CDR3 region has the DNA TGTGCCAGCAGCACCCCGACTAGCGGGCGAGAACCCACAGATACGCAGTATTTT.

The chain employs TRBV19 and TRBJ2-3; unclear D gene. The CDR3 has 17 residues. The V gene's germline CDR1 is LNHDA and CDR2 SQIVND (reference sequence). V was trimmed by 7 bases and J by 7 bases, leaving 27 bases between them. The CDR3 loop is CASNAGPDAGKRNTQYF. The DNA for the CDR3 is TGTGCCAGTAATGCCGGACCCGACGCCGGAAAAAGGAATACGCAGTATTTT.

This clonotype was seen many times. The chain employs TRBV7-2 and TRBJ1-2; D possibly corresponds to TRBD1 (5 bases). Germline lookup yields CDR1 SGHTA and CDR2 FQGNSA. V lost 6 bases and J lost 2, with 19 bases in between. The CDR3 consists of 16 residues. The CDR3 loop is CASSSIQWDLNYGYTF. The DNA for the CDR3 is TGTGCCAGCAGTTCGATTCAATGGGACCTCAACTATGGCTACACCTTC. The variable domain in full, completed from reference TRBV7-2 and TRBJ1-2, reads GAGVSQSPSNKVTEKGKDVELRCDPISGHTALYWYRQSLGQGLEFLIYFQGNSAPDKSGLPSDRFSAERTGGSVSTLTIQRTQQEDSAVYLCASSSIQWDLNYGYTFGSGTRLTVV.

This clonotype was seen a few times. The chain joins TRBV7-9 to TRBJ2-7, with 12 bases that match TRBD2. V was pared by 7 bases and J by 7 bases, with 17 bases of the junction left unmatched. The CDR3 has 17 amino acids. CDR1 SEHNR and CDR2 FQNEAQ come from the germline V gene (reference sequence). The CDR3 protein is CASTRGTSGSFSWEQYF. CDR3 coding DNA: TGTGCCAGCACCCGAGGGACTAGCGGGTCCTTTTCGTGGGAGCAGTACTTC.

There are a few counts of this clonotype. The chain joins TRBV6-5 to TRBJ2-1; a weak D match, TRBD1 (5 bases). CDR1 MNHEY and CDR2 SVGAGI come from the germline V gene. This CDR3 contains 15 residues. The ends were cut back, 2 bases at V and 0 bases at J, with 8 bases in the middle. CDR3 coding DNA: TGTGCCAGCAGTTACCAGGGTGACTCCTACAATGAGCAGTTCTTC. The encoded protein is CASSYQGDSYNEQFF.

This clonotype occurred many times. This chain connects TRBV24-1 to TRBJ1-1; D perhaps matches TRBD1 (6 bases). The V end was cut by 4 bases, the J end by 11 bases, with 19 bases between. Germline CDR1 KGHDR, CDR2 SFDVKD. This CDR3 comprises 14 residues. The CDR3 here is CATSDPPTGSGAFF. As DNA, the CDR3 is TGTGCCACCAGTGACCCACCCACAGGGTCGGGCGCTTTCTTT.

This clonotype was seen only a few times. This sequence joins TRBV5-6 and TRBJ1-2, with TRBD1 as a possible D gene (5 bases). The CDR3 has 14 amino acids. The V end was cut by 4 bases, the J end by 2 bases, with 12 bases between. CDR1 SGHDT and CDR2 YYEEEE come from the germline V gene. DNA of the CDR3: TGTGCCAGCAGCCACCGACAGCACAACTATGGCTACACCTTC. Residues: CASSHRQHNYGYTF.

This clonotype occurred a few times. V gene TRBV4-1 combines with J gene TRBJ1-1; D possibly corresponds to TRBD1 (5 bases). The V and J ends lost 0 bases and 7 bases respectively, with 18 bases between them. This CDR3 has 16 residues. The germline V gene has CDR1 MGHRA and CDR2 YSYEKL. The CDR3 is CASSQERTGRLDEAFF. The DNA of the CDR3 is TGCGCCAGCAGCCAAGAGAGAACAGGAAGGCTGGATGAAGCTTTCTTT.

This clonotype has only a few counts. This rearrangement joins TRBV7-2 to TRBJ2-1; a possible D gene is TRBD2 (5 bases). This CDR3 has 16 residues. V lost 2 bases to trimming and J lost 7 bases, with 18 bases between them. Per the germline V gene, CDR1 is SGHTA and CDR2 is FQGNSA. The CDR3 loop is CASSLFAGLSGNEQFF. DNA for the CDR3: TGTGCCAGCAGCTTATTTGCAGGACTCTCTGGGAATGAGCAGTTCTTC. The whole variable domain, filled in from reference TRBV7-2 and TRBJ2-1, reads GAGVSQSPSNKVTEKGKDVELRCDPISGHTALYWYRQSLGQGLEFLIYFQGNSAPDKSGLPSDRFSAERTGGSVSTLTIQRTQQEDSAVYLCASSLFAGLSGNEQFFGPGTRLTVL.

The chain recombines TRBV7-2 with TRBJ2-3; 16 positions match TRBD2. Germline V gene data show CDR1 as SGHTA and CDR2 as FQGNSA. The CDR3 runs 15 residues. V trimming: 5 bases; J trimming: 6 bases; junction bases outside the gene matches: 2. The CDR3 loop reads CASSAGLAGGDTQYF. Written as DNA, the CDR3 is TGTGCCAGCAGCGCGGGACTAGCGGGGGGGGATACGCAGTATTTT.

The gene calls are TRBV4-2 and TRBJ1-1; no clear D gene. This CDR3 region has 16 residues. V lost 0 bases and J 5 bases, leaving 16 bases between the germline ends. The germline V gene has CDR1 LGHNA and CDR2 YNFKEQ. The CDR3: CASSQDRKEGWTEAFF. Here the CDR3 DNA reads TGTGCCAGCAGCCAAGATCGGAAGGAGGGCTGGACTGAAGCTTTCTTT.

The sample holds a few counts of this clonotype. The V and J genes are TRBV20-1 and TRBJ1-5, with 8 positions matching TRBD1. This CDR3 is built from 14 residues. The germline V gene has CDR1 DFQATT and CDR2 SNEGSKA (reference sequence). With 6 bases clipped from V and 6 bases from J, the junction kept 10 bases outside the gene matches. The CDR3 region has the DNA TGCAGTGCCTCGGAGACAGGGGTTTTTCAGCCCCAGCATTTT. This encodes CSASETGVFQPQHF.

CDR3: CASSLPGNMNTEAFF. The CDR3 DNA reads TGCGCCAGCAGCCTCCCAGGGAACATGAACACTGAAGCTTTCTTT. The chain combines TRBV4-1 with TRBJ1-1; D perhaps matches TRBD1 (5 bases). V was clipped by 4 bases and J by 0 bases, with 12 bases between them. Germline-derived CDR1 and CDR2 are MGHRA and YSYEKL. The CDR3 is 15 amino acids.

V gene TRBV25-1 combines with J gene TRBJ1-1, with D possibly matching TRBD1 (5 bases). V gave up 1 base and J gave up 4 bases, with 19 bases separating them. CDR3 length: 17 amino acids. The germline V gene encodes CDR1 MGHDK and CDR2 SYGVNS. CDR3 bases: TGTGCCAGCAGTGAATCAGTCAGACGGGGGGTGGGCACTGAAGCTTTCTTT. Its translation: CASSESVRRGVGTEAFF.

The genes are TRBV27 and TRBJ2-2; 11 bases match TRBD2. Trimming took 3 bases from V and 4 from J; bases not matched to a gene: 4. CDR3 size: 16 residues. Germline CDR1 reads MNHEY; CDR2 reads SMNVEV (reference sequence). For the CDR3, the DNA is TGTGCCAGCAGTTTTCTAGCGGGGGGTGGCACCGGGGAGCTGTTTTTT. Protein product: CASSFLAGGGTGELFF.

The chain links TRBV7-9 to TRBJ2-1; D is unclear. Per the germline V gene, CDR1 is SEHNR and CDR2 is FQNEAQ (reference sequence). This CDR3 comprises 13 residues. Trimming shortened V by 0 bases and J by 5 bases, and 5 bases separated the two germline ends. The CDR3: CASSLALNNEQFF. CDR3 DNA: TGTGCCAGCAGCTTAGCACTGAACAATGAGCAGTTCTTC. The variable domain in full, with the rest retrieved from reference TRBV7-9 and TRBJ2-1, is DTGVSQNPRHKITKRGQNVTFRCDPISEHNRLYWYRQTLGQGPEFLTYFQNEAQLEKSRLLSDRFSAERPKGSFSTLEIQRTEQGDSAMYLCASSLALNNEQFFGPGTRLTVL.

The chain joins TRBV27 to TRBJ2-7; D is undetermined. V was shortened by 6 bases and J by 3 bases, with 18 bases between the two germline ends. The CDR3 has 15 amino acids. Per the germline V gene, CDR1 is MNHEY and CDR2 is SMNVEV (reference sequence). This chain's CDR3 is CASSLTRPTGYEQYF. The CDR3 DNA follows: TGTGCCAGCAGCTTAACCCGACCGACGGGCTACGAGCAGTACTTC.

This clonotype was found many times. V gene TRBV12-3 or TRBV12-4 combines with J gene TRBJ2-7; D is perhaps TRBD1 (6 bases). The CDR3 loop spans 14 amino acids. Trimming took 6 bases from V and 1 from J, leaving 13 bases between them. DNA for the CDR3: TGTGCCAGCAGCCGACACAGGGTATCCTACGAGCAGTACTTC. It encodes CASSRHRVSYEQYF.

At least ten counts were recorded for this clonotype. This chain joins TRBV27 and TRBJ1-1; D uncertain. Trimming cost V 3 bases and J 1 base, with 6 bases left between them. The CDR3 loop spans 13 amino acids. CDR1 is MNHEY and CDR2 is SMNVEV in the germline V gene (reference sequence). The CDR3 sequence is CASSFTGNTEAFF. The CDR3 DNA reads TGTGCCAGCAGTTTTACCGGGAACACTGAAGCTTTCTTT.

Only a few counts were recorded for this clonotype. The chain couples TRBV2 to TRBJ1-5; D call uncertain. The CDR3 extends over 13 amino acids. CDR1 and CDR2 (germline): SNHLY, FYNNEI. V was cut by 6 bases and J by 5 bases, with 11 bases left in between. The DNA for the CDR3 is TGTGCCAGCAGCGGATGGACTGATCAGCCCCAGCATTTT. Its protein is CASSGWTDQPQHF.

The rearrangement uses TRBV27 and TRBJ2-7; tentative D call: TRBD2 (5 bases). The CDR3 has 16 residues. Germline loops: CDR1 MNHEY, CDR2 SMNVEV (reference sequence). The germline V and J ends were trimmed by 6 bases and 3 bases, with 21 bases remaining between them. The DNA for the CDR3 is TGTGCCAGCAGCTTGGACGGGCCTACCGGGAACTACGAGCAGTACTTC. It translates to CASSLDGPTGNYEQYF.

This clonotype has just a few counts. CDR3 residues: CSVEDLGTGVSEKLFF. CDR3 nucleotides: TGCAGCGTTGAAGATCTAGGGACAGGGGTTAGTGAAAAACTGTTTTTT. V usage is TRBV29-1 and J usage is TRBJ1-4; TRBD1 aligns across 10 bases. Germline V gene lookup returns CDR1 SQVTM and CDR2 ANQGSEA. V lost 0 bases, J lost 7 bases, and 8 bases stayed unmatched. The length of the CDR3 is 16 residues.

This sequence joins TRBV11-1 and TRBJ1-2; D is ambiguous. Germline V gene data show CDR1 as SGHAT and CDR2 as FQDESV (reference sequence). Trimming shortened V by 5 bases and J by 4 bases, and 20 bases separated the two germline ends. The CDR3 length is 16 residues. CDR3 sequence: CASSPKGTPWGYGYTF. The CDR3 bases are TGTGCCAGCAGCCCCAAGGGTACTCCATGGGGCTATGGCTACACCTTC.

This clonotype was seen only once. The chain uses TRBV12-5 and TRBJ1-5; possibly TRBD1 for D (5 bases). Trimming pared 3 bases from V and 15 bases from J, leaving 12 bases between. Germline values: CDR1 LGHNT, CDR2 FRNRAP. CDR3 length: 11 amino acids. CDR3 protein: CASGFGRETHF. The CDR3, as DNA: TGTGCTAGTGGTTTTGGCAGGGAAACGCATTTT.

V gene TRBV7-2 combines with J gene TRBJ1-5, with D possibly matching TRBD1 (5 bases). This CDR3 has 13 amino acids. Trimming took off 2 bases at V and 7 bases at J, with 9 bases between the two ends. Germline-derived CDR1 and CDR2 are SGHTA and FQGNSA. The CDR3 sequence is CASSLPGDQPQHF. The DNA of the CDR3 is TGTGCCAGCAGCTTACCCGGGGACCAGCCCCAGCATTTT.

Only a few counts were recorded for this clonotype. The CDR3 DNA reads as TGTGCCAGCAGTTACGGTTTAAACACCGGGGAGCTGTTTTTT. Protein sequence: CASSYGLNTGELFF. This sequence joins TRBV6-5 and TRBJ2-2, with no clear D. Trimming removed 2 bases at V and 2 bases at J, with 6 bases between. Germline V gene sequence: CDR1 MNHEY, CDR2 SVGAGI. The CDR3 consists of 14 residues.

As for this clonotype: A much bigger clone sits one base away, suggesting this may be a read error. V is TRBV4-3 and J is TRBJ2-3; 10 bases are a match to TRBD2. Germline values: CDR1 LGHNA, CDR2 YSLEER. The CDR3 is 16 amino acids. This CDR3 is CATSQSLAGGTDTQYF. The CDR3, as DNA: TGCGCCACCAGCCAAAGCCTAGCGGGGGGCACAGATACGCAGTATTTT.

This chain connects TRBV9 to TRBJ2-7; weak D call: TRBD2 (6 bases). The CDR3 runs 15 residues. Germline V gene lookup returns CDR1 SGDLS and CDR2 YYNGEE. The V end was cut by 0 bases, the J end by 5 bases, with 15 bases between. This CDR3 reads CASSVGAGTFDEQYF. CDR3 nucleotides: TGTGCCAGCAGCGTAGGGGCAGGGACTTTTGACGAGCAGTACTTC.